The 27 T cell receptor beta chains given below trace back to one sample, sequenced in a study of cytomegalovirus exposure and HLA in healthy donors (TCRdb year 2017). The library was obtained by the immunoSEQ multiplex PCR assay. A mixture of 60 forward primers for TCR Vbeta segments and 13 reverse primers for TCR Jbeta segments was used in the multiplex PCR. TCRdb limited this immuneACCESS table to in-frame rearrangements with V and J called. A share of clones is missing; checked studies link under half to unresolved V genes, and the rest is unexplained. This sample holds some 140,000 clones; roughly 79% were observed only once. The ten biggest clones cover about 2.8% of the sample. The sequenced material came from PBMCs. The receptors were gathered from a young man in good health and CMV-seronegative.

V gene TRBV27 combines with J gene TRBJ1-2, with D possibly matching TRBD1 (5 bases). Trimming took off 6 bases at V and 5 bases at J, with 7 bases between the two ends. The CDR3 is made up of 11 amino acids. Germline values: CDR1 MNHEY, CDR2 SMNVEV (reference sequence). CDR3 region: CASRTAYGYTF. The CDR3 DNA reads as TGTGCCAGCAGGACAGCTTATGGCTACACCTTC.

The genes are TRBV6-5 and TRBJ2-5; 8 nucleotides match TRBD2. The DNA end lines up better with TRBJ2-7; the J call may be wrong. The CDR3 runs 15 residues. Per the germline V gene, CDR1 is MNHEY and CDR2 is SVGAGI. CDR3 amino acids: CASSYRGGPVDEQYF. The CDR3 region has the DNA TGTGCCAGCAGTTACCGCGGGGGGCCAGTGGACGAGCAGTACTTC.

The gene calls are TRBV4-1 and TRBJ2-1; 9 bases are a match to TRBD1. After removal of 2 bases from V and 8 bases from J, the junction contained 10 bases not matched to a gene. Germline V gene lookup returns CDR1 MGHRA and CDR2 YSYEKL. This CDR3 is built from 16 residues. The CDR3 nucleotides read TGCGCCAGCAGCCAAATCCCGGGACAGGGATCCGATGAGCAGTTCTTC. It specifies CASSQIPGQGSDEQFF.

This clone showed up just once. The chain links TRBV5-8 to TRBJ1-2, with D tentatively TRBD1 (6 bases). In germline, CDR1 is SGHTS, CDR2 YDEGEE. The CDR3 is made up of 16 amino acids. The V end lost 0 bases, the J end lost 6 bases, and 18 bases lay between the germline ends. CDR3 sequence: CASSLAGGARRDGYTF. DNA for the CDR3: TGTGCCAGCAGCTTGGCCGGGGGGGCCCGGCGGGATGGCTACACCTTC.

This chain joins TRBV10-3 and TRBJ1-4; a weak D match, TRBD1 (6 bases). Trimming shortened V by 5 bases and J by 5 bases, and 9 bases separated the two germline ends. Looked up from germline, CDR1 is ENHRY and CDR2 is SYGVKD. The CDR3 contains 13 residues. The CDR3 nucleotides read TGTGCCATCAGTCCTACAGGGAATGAAAAACTGTTTTTT. This sequence encodes CAISPTGNEKLFF.

This clone was detected once. This chain links TRBV18 with TRBJ2-5; perhaps TRBD2 as D (5 bases). The CDR3 runs to 13 residues. Germline V CDR1 and CDR2: KGHSH, LQKENI. V shed 6 bases and J shed 1 base, with 9 bases lying between them. CDR3 protein: CASSVGVQETQYF. Written as DNA, the CDR3 is TGTGCCAGCTCTGTCGGGGTCCAAGAGACCCAGTACTTC.

V usage is TRBV6-1 and J usage is TRBJ1-2, with D possibly matching TRBD1 (5 bases). The CDR3 loop spans 12 amino acids. Germline V gene lookup returns CDR1 MNHNS and CDR2 SASEGT. V was shortened by 4 bases and J by 9 bases, with 12 bases between the two germline ends. Here the CDR3 reads CASSVAVGRYTF. Here the CDR3 DNA reads TGTGCCAGCAGTGTGGCGGTGGGGCGCTACACCTTC.

This chain links TRBV21-1 with TRBJ1-4; TRBD1 is the table's D call and was not checked against the DNA. TRBV21-1 counts as a pseudogene. The CDR3 has 19 amino acids. CDR3 bases: TGTGCCAGCAGCAAAGTTTGGGACAGGGGAGGTAGGACTAATGAAAAACTGTTTTTT. Encoded protein: CASSKVWDRGGRTNEKLFF.

The chain is built from TRBV9 and TRBJ2-3; D is uncertain. V lost 0 bases, J lost 4 bases, and 9 bases lay in between. The CDR3 totals 14 residues. Looked up from germline, CDR1 is SGDLS and CDR2 is YYNGEE. The chain's CDR3 is CASSVERSADTQYF. CDR3 DNA: TGTGCCAGCAGCGTAGAGAGGAGTGCAGATACGCAGTATTTT.

The chain recombines TRBV19 with TRBJ1-2; D is ambiguous. Germline V gene data show CDR1 as LNHDA and CDR2 as SQIVND (reference sequence). Trimming removed 6 bases at V and 0 bases at J, with 17 bases between. This CDR3 has 16 residues. CDR3 protein: CASSPAGSPSNYGYTF. The CDR3 nucleotides read TGTGCCAGTAGCCCAGCCGGGAGCCCCTCTAACTATGGCTACACCTTC. The full variable domain, its missing parts supplied by reference TRBV19 and TRBJ1-2, is DGGITQSPKYLFRKEGQNVTLSCEQNLNHDAMYWYRQDPGQGLRLIYYSQIVNDFQKGDIAEGYSVSREKKESFPLTVTSAQKNPTAFYLCASSPAGSPSNYGYTFGSGTRLTVV.

V is TRBV28 and J is TRBJ2-1, with D perhaps TRBD1 (5 bases). V was cut by 5 bases and J by 3 bases, with 14 bases left in between. The CDR3 covers 15 residues. Germline V CDR1 and CDR2: MDHEN, SYDVKM. In DNA form, the CDR3 reads TGTGCCAGCAGTCCCCTCGGCCAGGGCTACAATGAGCAGTTCTTC. Protein product: CASSPLGQGYNEQFF.

This chain joins TRBV13 and TRBJ2-4; 7 bases map to TRBD1. V shed 3 bases, J shed 3 bases, and the junction held 2 bases outside the gene matches. CDR3 size: 14 residues. Germline V lookup: CDR1 PRHDT, CDR2 FYEKMQ (reference sequence). This CDR3 is CASSFRDSKNIQYF. The CDR3, as DNA: TGTGCCAGCAGCTTCCGGGACAGCAAAAACATTCAGTACTTC. Using reference TRBV13 and TRBJ2-4 for the parts outside the CDR3, the full variable domain is AAGVIQSPRHLIKEKRETATLKCYPIPRHDTVYWYQQGPGQDPQFLISFYEKMQSDKGSIPDRFSAQQFSDYHSELNMSSLELGDSALYFCASSFRDSKNIQYFGAGTRLSVL.

The gene calls are TRBV6-6 and TRBJ1-2, with D possibly TRBD1 on 5 matching bases. Trimming took off 4 bases at V and 6 bases at J, with 12 bases between the two ends. Germline V CDR1 and CDR2: MNHNY, SVGAGI (reference sequence). The CDR3 has 13 residues. The CDR3 region has the DNA TGTGCCAGCAGTTTTGGGACTGCTGATGGCTACACCTTC. This codes for CASSFGTADGYTF.

This clone occurred a few times. The chain has TRBV9 and TRBJ2-3, with 8 bases that match TRBD2. CDR1 is SGDLS, CDR2 YYNGEE, per germline. The length of the CDR3 is 17 residues. V was pared by 0 bases and J by 7 bases, with 13 bases of the junction left unmatched. This chain's CDR3 is CASSVEVRGGGPYTQYF. CDR3 in DNA: TGTGCCAGCAGCGTAGAAGTTCGAGGCGGGGGGCCATATACGCAGTATTTT.

The chain recombines TRBV4-3 with TRBJ1-1, with D perhaps matching TRBD1 (5 bases). The CDR3 length is 15 residues. Germline V gives CDR1 LGHNA, CDR2 YSLEER. Trimming cost V 7 bases and J 1 base, with 16 bases left between them. The CDR3 region has the DNA TGCGCCAGCACCCCAAGGGCAGGGTGGAACACTGAAGCTTTCTTT. Residues: CASTPRAGWNTEAFF.

The rearrangement joins TRBV29-1 to TRBJ1-2; 7 bases fit TRBD1. J was trimmed by 4 bases and V by 3 bases; bases with no gene match: 2. Germline V CDR1 and CDR2: SQVTM, ANQGSEA. The CDR3 loop spans 12 amino acids. DNA of the CDR3: TGCAGCGTTGAGGACAGGAGCTATGGCTACACCTTC. As protein: CSVEDRSYGYTF. The full variable domain, completed using reference TRBV29-1 and TRBJ1-2, is SAVISQKPSRDICQRGTSLTIQCQVDSQVTMMFWYRQQPGQSLTLIATANQGSEATYESGFVIDKFPISRPNLTFSTLTVSNMSPEDSSIYLCSVEDRSYGYTFGSGTRLTVV.

J is TRBJ1-1 and V is TRBV18; no firm D call. Between the trimmed V and J ends, which lost 6 bases and 5 bases, there was a span of 22 bases. The CDR3 loop spans 16 amino acids. Germline assignment: CDR1 KGHSH and CDR2 LQKENI. Here the CDR3 reads CASSYLGREIGTEAFF. CDR3 DNA sequence: TGTGCCAGCTCCTACTTGGGTCGGGAAATCGGAACTGAAGCTTTCTTT. Full variable domain (missing parts from reference TRBV18 and TRBJ1-1): NAGVMQNPRHLVRRRGQEARLRCSPMKGHSHVYWYRQLPEEGLKFMVYLQKENIIDESGMPKERFSAEFPKEGPSILRIQQVVRGDSAAYFCASSYLGREIGTEAFFGQGTRLTVV.

Here the CDR3 reads CASSEEDRQEQYF. CDR3 in DNA: TGTGCCAGCAGTGAAGAGGACAGGCAGGAGCAGTACTTC. The chain links TRBV2 to TRBJ2-7; 7 positions match TRBD1. The V segment lost 1 base and the J segment 7 bases; nucleotides outside the gene matches: 4. Germline CDR1 and CDR2: SNHLY and FYNNEI. The CDR3 has 13 amino acids. Based on the CDR3 plus reference TRBV2 and TRBJ2-7, the full variable domain is EPEVTQTPSHQVTQMGQEVILRCVPISNHLYFYWYRQILGQKVEFLVSFYNNEISEKSEIFDDQFSVERPDGSNFTLKIRSTKLEDSAMYFCASSEEDRQEQYFGPGTRLTVT.

The gene calls are TRBV5-4 and TRBJ1-1, with D unclear. The germline CDR1 and CDR2 sequences are SGHNT and YYREEE (reference sequence). There are 13 residues in the CDR3. V shed 5 bases and J shed 3 bases, with 11 bases lying between them. DNA for the CDR3: TGTGCCAGCAGTCCGAAGGACTACACTGAAGCTTTCTTT. Amino acid sequence: CASSPKDYTEAFF.

J is TRBJ2-7 and V is TRBV11-1; the D gene is possibly TRBD1 (5 bases). CDR1 SGHAT and CDR2 FQDESV come from the germline V gene (reference sequence). The CDR3 runs to 13 residues. V was clipped by 4 bases and J by 6 bases, with 13 bases between them. The CDR3 DNA is TGTGCCAGCAGCTCTGGGGCCGGGCGCGAGCAGTACTTC. Translated: CASSSGAGREQYF.

V and J are TRBV6-5 and TRBJ2-4; 9 bases fit TRBD1. The CDR3 length is 14 residues. Germline CDR1 reads MNHEY; CDR2 reads SVGAGI. The V segment lost 3 bases and the J segment 6 bases; nucleotides outside the gene matches: 3. The CDR3: CASSYDRGGNIQYF. CDR3 sequence (DNA): TGTGCCAGCAGTTATGACAGGGGGGGAAACATTCAGTACTTC.

This clone has just a few counts. The chain uses TRBV7-2 and TRBJ2-7; 10 bases agree with TRBD1. The CDR3 sequence is 14 residues long. Germline V CDR1 and CDR2: SGHTA, FQGNSA. V gave up 5 bases and J gave up 5 bases; unmatched junction bases: 6. CDR3 nucleotides: TGTGCCAGCAGCCGACAGGGGGCGCAAAACGAGCAGTACTTC. Protein sequence: CASSRQGAQNEQYF.

The rearrangement uses TRBV28 and TRBJ1-1; no firm D call. Looked up from germline, CDR1 is MDHEN and CDR2 is SYDVKM. V gave up 4 bases and J gave up 0 bases, with 18 bases separating them. The CDR3 covers 17 residues. The CDR3 here is CASSYRPRGRVNTEAFF. The CDR3 coding sequence is TGTGCCAGCAGTTACCGGCCGCGCGGCCGTGTGAACACTGAAGCTTTCTTT.

This chain joins TRBV4-2 and TRBJ1-1, with D unresolved. The CDR3 consists of 12 residues. Germline CDR1 and CDR2: LGHNA and YNFKEQ. V was shortened by 0 bases and J by 11 bases, with 10 bases between the two germline ends. In nucleotides, the CDR3 is TGTGCCAGCAGCCAAGACGGTCTGAGGGCTTTCTTT. Translation gives CASSQDGLRAFF.

The V call is TRBV18, the J call TRBJ1-4; D is unresolved. CDR3 size: 13 residues. Germline CDR1 KGHSH, CDR2 LQKENI. V gave up 0 bases and J gave up 5 bases, with 4 bases separating them. The CDR3 DNA reads TGTGCCAGCTCACCACCGGAGAATGAAAAACTGTTTTTT. The encoded protein is CASSPPENEKLFF. Looking up the rest from reference TRBV18 and TRBJ1-4 gives the full variable domain: NAGVMQNPRHLVRRRGQEARLRCSPMKGHSHVYWYRQLPEEGLKFMVYLQKENIIDESGMPKERFSAEFPKEGPSILRIQQVVRGDSAAYFCASSPPENEKLFFGSGTQLSVL.

The chain combines TRBV29-1 with TRBJ1-3; 7 positions match TRBD1. The V gene's germline CDR1 is SQVTM and CDR2 ANQGSEA. V dropped 5 bases and J dropped 0; count of bases not matched to a gene: 1. This CDR3 is 13 amino acids long. CDR3 residues: CSVRTGSGNTIYF. CDR3 sequence (DNA): TGCAGCGTTCGGACAGGCTCTGGAAACACCATATATTTT.

The rearrangement links TRBV7-8 to TRBJ1-1; the D gene is possibly TRBD1 (6 bases). The CDR3 has 16 amino acids. CDR1 is SGHVS, CDR2 FQNEAQ, per germline. The V end was cut by 5 bases, the J end by 0 bases, with 16 bases between. The CDR3 loop reads CASSPHRGAMNTEAFF. In DNA, the CDR3 is TGTGCCAGCAGCCCCCATCGGGGGGCAATGAACACTGAAGCTTTCTTT.